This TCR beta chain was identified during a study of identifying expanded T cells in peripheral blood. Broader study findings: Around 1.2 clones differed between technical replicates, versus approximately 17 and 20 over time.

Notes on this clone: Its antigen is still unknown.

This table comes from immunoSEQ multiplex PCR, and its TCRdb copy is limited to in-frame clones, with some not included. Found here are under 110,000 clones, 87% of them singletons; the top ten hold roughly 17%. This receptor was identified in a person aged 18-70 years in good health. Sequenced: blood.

The CDR3 spells CASSVGTGAGDSNQPQHF. The CDR3 DNA follows: TGTGCCAGCAGCGTAGGGACAGGGGCGGGTGATAGCAATCAGCCCCAGCATTTT. The chain combines TRBV9 with TRBJ1-5, with TRBD1 matching over 9 bases. Germline V CDR1 and CDR2: SGDLS, YYNGEE. CDR3 length: 18 residues. After removal of 0 bases from V and 0 bases from J, the junction contained 7 bases not matched to a gene. The full variable domain, in which reference TRBV9 and TRBJ1-5 provide the parts outside the CDR3, is DSGVTQTPKHLITATGQRVTLRCSPRSGDLSVYWYQQSLDQGLQFLIQYYNGEERAKGNILERFSAQQFPDLHSELNLSSLELGDSALYFCASSVGTGAGDSNQPQHFGDGTRLSIL.